These T cell receptor beta chains were read from a single sample in a study of cytomegalovirus exposure and HLA in healthy donors. Measured with immunoSEQ multiplex PCR; TCRdb has only the in-frame clones, and not every one. The table has a few hundred thousand clones, just over 90% seen once; the top ten hold 0.8% to 1.2%. What was sequenced was PBMCs. Receptors originate from a young woman in good health and CMV-seronegative. Both conserved end residues are part of each CDR3. D genes are given only for firm matches.

TRBD1	TRBJ2-2	TRBV29-1	TGCAGCGCCGGGACAGGGGGCTTAGTCACCGGGGAGCTGTTTTTT	CSAGTGGLVTGELFF
TRBD1	TRBJ1-1	TRBV11-2	TGTGCCAGCAGCTGGACAGGGGTCAACACTGAAGCTTTCTTT	CASSWTGVNTEAFF
TRBD1	TRBJ2-7	TRBV7-3	TGTGCCAGCAGCTCGCGGGACAGGGGCTTAACCGAGCAGTACTTC	CASSSRDRGLTEQYF
NA	TRBJ1-2	TRBV5-1	TGCGCCAGCAGCTTGGACAGAAACTATGGCTACACCTTC	CASSLDRNYGYTF
TRBD1	TRBJ1-4	TRBV5-6	TGTGCCAGCAGCCCCACAGGAGCAAGGACAGGGGGCCGAGAAAAACTGTTTTTT	CASSPTGARTGGREKLFF
NA	TRBJ2-7	TRBV9	TGTGCCAGCAGCGTGAGCGGCGGAGGGAGCTCCTACGAGCAGTACTTC	CASSVSGGGSSYEQYF
TRBD2	TRBJ2-7	TRBV5-1	TGCGCCAGCAGCTCAAGAGGACCCACTAGCGGGAGAGGAGAGCAGTACTTC	CASSSRGPTSGRGEQYF
NA	TRBJ1-1	TRBV7-2	TGTGCCAGCAGTCCTGAGAGGGGGAATGAAGCTTTCTTT	CASSPERGNEAFF
NA	TRBJ2-7	TRBV19	TGTGCCAGTAGTATCTCCGACGAGCAGTACTTC	CASSISDEQYF
NA	TRBJ1-1	TRBV5-4	TGTGCCAGCAGCCTTGCGGACCGCGCCGAAGGGGTTATCTTT	CASSLADRAEGVIF
NA	TRBJ1-3	TRBV6-1	TGTGCCAGCAGTGGTACAGGGTTTGCAAACACCATATATTTT	CASSGTGFANTIYF